This passage covers 31 T cell receptor beta chains from one sample sequenced in a study of CD8 T cells in ankylosing spondylitis. The study, taken as a whole, reports: A TCR beta motif of roughly 8 highly homologous variants seemed to mark ankylosing spondylitis blood.

Their antigen targets remain unknown. TCRdb re-derived calls from the 5' RACE reads in MiXCR, one entry per CDR3 protein. The sample records about 500,000 distinct CDR3 sequences, roughly 13% being singletons. Sequenced material: blood, either unsorted or a sorted T cell fraction (not recorded which). These receptors were obtained from a male donor with ankylosing spondylitis.

This clonotype was seen only a few times. The chain employs TRBV7-2 and TRBJ2-2; 11 nucleotides align to TRBD1. CDR3 length: 15 residues. V lost 3 bases and J lost 6; bases outside the gene matches: 3. Germline V lookup: CDR1 SGHTA, CDR2 FQGNSA. CDR3 loop: CASSFGQGASGELFF. The CDR3 nucleotides are TGTGCCAGCAGCTTCGGACAGGGGGCCTCCGGGGAGCTGTTTTTT.

This clonotype was detected a few times. The chain joins TRBV6-1 to TRBJ2-3; no clear D gene. V lost 4 bases to trimming and J lost 3 bases, with 5 bases between them. The CDR3 runs 12 residues. CDR1 MNHNS and CDR2 SASEGT come from the germline V gene. DNA for the CDR3: TGTGCCAGCAGTGCAGAGACAGATACGCAGTATTTT. Translating it yields CASSAETDTQYF.

At least ten counts were recorded for this clonotype. This rearrangement joins TRBV3-1 to TRBJ1-3; D not certain. V lost 4 bases and J 4 bases, leaving 5 bases between the germline ends. Germline V gene data show CDR1 as LGHDT and CDR2 as YNNKEL (reference sequence). This CDR3 spans 12 amino acids. Written as DNA, the CDR3 is TGTGCCAGCAGCCGCTCAGGAAACACCATATATTTT. Amino acid sequence: CASSRSGNTIYF.

Only a few counts were recorded for this clonotype. The chain has TRBV3-1 and TRBJ1-5; 7 bases are a match to TRBD1. The CDR3 is 14 amino acids. Germline V gene data show CDR1 as LGHDT and CDR2 as YNNKEL (reference sequence). V shed 4 bases, J shed 10 bases, and the junction held 10 bases outside the gene matches. DNA of the CDR3: TGTGCCAGCAGCCCCCTGAAGGGGGCCCTACCCCAGCATTTT. Protein product: CASSPLKGALPQHF.

Many counts were recorded for this clonotype. The rearrangement uses TRBV28 and TRBJ2-7; D might be TRBD2 (5 bases). The CDR3 runs to 14 residues. V lost 5 bases to trimming and J lost 0 bases, with 11 bases between them. Germline V gene data show CDR1 as MDHEN and CDR2 as SYDVKM. The CDR3 DNA sequence: TGTGCCAGCAGTCCGGCCACTAGCTCCTACGAGCAGTACTTC. This translates into CASSPATSSYEQYF.

The rearrangement links TRBV18 to TRBJ2-3; D unresolved. Trimming shortened V by 0 bases and J by 4 bases, and 8 bases separated the two germline ends. The germline CDR1 and CDR2 sequences are KGHSH and LQKENI. There are 14 residues in the CDR3. CDR3: CASSPPGNPDTQYF. The CDR3 DNA is TGTGCCAGCTCACCACCGGGTAACCCAGATACGCAGTATTTT.

In regard to this clonotype: A read error is possible here, since a much larger clone lies one base away. The V call is TRBV12-3 or TRBV12-4, the J call TRBJ2-7; tentatively, D is TRBD1 or TRBD2 (5 bases each). The CDR3 length is 18 residues. Written as DNA, the CDR3 is TGTGCCCGCAGTTTTTGGGGTGGGGGAATGGTCGCTGCCTACGAGCAGTACTTC. Translating it yields CARSFWGGGMVAAYEQYF.

The chain links TRBV12-3 or TRBV12-4 to TRBJ2-7; 9 bases are a match to TRBD1. J gave up 7 bases and V 5 bases, and 6 bases lay outside the gene matches. There are 13 residues in the CDR3. The CDR3 region is CASSATGGSEQYV. The CDR3 DNA follows: TGTGCCAGCAGTGCTACAGGGGGCAGTGAGCAGTACGTC.

This clonotype was picked up a small number of times. The chain links TRBV27 to TRBJ2-2; a weak D match, TRBD2 (6 bases). The CDR3 spans 16 residues. Trimming stripped 8 bases from V and 2 bases from J, with 18 bases between. Germline-derived CDR1 and CDR2 are MNHEY and SMNVEV (reference sequence). For the CDR3, the DNA is TGTGCCAGCTATTTACACCGGGACTTCAACACCGGGGAGCTGTTTTTT. This translates into CASYLHRDFNTGELFF.

The CDR3 DNA is TGTGCCAGCAGTGAGCCAGCCCGAAACACCATATATTTT. The encoded protein is CASSEPARNTIYF. The rearrangement links TRBV25-1 to TRBJ1-3; no reliable D call. CDR3 length: 13 residues. Germline loops: CDR1 MGHDK, CDR2 SYGVNS. Trimming removed 3 bases at V and 5 bases at J, with 8 bases between.

This chain connects TRBV24-1 to TRBJ1-2; D remains unclear. Trimming removed 2 bases at V and 1 base at J, with 13 bases between. The CDR3 is 16 amino acids. Germline CDR1 KGHDR, CDR2 SFDVKD. This CDR3 reads CATSDWGQQDNYGYTF. The DNA of the CDR3 is TGTGCCACCAGTGATTGGGGTCAGCAAGATAACTATGGCTACACCTTC.

This clonotype has just a few counts. V and J are TRBV7-9 and TRBJ2-5; possibly TRBD2 for D (7 bases). Between the trimmed V and J ends, which lost 5 bases and 4 bases, there was a span of 20 bases. CDR3 length: 16 residues. Germline-derived CDR1 and CDR2 are SEHNR and FQNEAQ (reference sequence). This CDR3 is CASSPVLSGGLETQYF. DNA for the CDR3: TGTGCCAGCAGCCCCGTCTTGTCCGGGGGGCTAGAGACCCAGTACTTC.

The chain is built from TRBV12-3 or TRBV12-4 and TRBJ1-5, with D tentatively TRBD1 (5 bases). V dropped 4 bases and J dropped 2 bases, with 12 bases sitting between them. The CDR3 totals 15 residues. Here the CDR3 DNA reads TGTGCCAGCAGTTCCACCCGGGGGGGCAATCAGCCCCAGCATTTT. It codes for CASSSTRGGNQPQHF.

This clonotype has only a few counts. The J gene is TRBJ2-5, the V gene TRBV25-1; D might be TRBD1 (6 bases). The CDR3 is 13 residues long. The germline gives CDR1 MGHDK, CDR2 SYGVNS. V was clipped by 6 bases and J by 4 bases, with 12 bases between them. Here the CDR3 DNA reads TGTGCCAGCAGACGAACAGGGATAGAGACCCAGTACTTC. Protein product: CASRRTGIETQYF.

This sequence joins TRBV29-1 and TRBJ1-1, with D unclear. CDR1 is SQVTM and CDR2 is ANQGSEA in the germline V gene. Deletions cut 7 bases from V and 6 bases from J, with 15 bases between. The CDR3 is 12 amino acids. For the CDR3, the DNA is TGCAGCGGGACGGGAGGGAAGCCTGAAGCTTTCTTT. Encoded protein: CSGTGGKPEAFF.

This clonotype was detected only a few times. V is TRBV11-3 and J is TRBJ2-2, with D unresolved. Trimming took 1 base from V and 0 from J, leaving 9 bases between them. The CDR3 spans 16 residues. Germline V lookup: CDR1 SGHNT, CDR2 YENEEA. DNA of the CDR3: TGTGCCAGCAGCTTAGTCAGATCTTCGAACACCGGGGAGCTGTTTTTT. This encodes CASSLVRSSNTGELFF.

The V gene is TRBV5-1, the J gene TRBJ2-3; tentatively, D is TRBD2 (6 bases). CDR1 is SGHRS, CDR2 YFSETQ, per germline. The CDR3 loop spans 16 amino acids. Trimming stripped 0 bases from V and 0 bases from J, with 11 bases between. The CDR3 DNA reads TGCGCCAGCAGCTTGGACGGGAGAGGGAGCACAGATACGCAGTATTTT. This codes for CASSLDGRGSTDTQYF.

In its sample, this clonotype was seen a few times. The chain recombines TRBV3-1 with TRBJ2-1; D is perhaps TRBD2 (6 bases). V shed 0 bases and J shed 10 bases, with 10 bases lying between them. This CDR3 spans 13 amino acids. Germline V gives CDR1 LGHDT, CDR2 YNNKEL (reference sequence). The CDR3 sequence: CASSQDLLAEQFF. CDR3 DNA: TGTGCCAGCAGCCAAGACCTCCTAGCGGAGCAGTTCTTC.

This clonotype has only a few counts. V is TRBV7-9 and J is TRBJ2-1; D uncertain. Germline-derived CDR1 and CDR2 are SEHNR and FQNEAQ (reference sequence). The CDR3 length is 13 residues. Trimming cost V 3 bases and J 15 bases, with 18 bases left between them. The CDR3 region is CASSLSSGIWPFF. CDR3 sequence (DNA): TGTGCCAGCAGCTTGTCTTCTGGGATTTGGCCGTTCTTC.

A few counts support this clonotype. The CDR3 spells CASSPGTGSGYTF. DNA for the CDR3: TGTGCCAGCAGTCCCGGGACAGGGAGCGGCTACACCTTC. This chain links TRBV12-3 or TRBV12-4 with TRBJ1-2, with TRBD1 matching 9 bases. Unmatched junction bases numbered 6, after V lost 5 bases and J lost 8 bases. The CDR3 totals 13 residues.

This clonotype showed up many times. This chain uses TRBV12-3 or TRBV12-4 with TRBJ2-3; 7 bases agree with TRBD2. The CDR3 consists of 16 residues. V dropped 5 bases and J dropped 0; count of bases not matched to a gene: 8. The CDR3 nucleotides read TGTGCCAGCAGTCTGGGGGGGGTGATCAGCACAGATACGCAGTATTTT. Protein product: CASSLGGVISTDTQYF.

V and J are TRBV7-8 and TRBJ2-1, with a weak D call TRBD2 (5 bases). Germline assignment: CDR1 SGHVS and CDR2 FQNEAQ. The CDR3 spans 12 residues. Trimming stripped 5 bases from V and 10 bases from J, with 12 bases between. The CDR3 bases are TGTGCCAGCAGCCAACGCCGCGGGGAGCAGTTCTTC. Its translation is CASSQRRGEQFF.

Ten or more counts support this clonotype. This chain connects TRBV14 to TRBJ1-5; D is unclear. CDR1 is SGHDN, CDR2 FVKESK, per germline. V was trimmed by 4 bases and J by 9 bases, leaving 10 bases between them. This CDR3 has 12 amino acids. The CDR3 region is CASSLRTGPQHF. The CDR3, as DNA: TGTGCCAGCAGCCTCCGAACCGGGCCCCAGCATTTT.

There are a few counts of this clonotype. The CDR3 sequence: CASSLLSFGSSYNSPLHF. The CDR3 DNA reads TGTGCCAGCAGTTTACTCTCCTTCGGGAGCTCCTATAATTCACCCCTCCACTTT. The V call is TRBV27, the J call TRBJ1-6; D is ambiguous. There are 18 residues in the CDR3. CDR1 is MNHEY, CDR2 SMNVEV, per germline (reference sequence). The ends were cut back, 2 bases at V and 0 bases at J, with 14 bases in the middle.

The rearrangement links TRBV20-1 to TRBJ2-3, with D possibly being TRBD1 or TRBD2 (5 bases each). The germline V gene encodes CDR1 DFQATT and CDR2 SNEGSKA (reference sequence). The CDR3 consists of 15 residues. The V end was cut by 5 bases, the J end by 6 bases, with 21 bases between. CDR3 sequence: CSAGDPTGGPDTQYF. DNA of the CDR3: TGCAGTGCTGGGGACCCGACGGGCGGACCGGATACGCAGTATTTT.

The chain couples TRBV12-3 or TRBV12-4 to TRBJ1-2; TRBD1 might be the D (5 bases). V gave up 6 bases and J gave up 5 bases, with 19 bases separating them. The CDR3 is 15 residues long. The CDR3: CASSPPGRLGYGYTF. The CDR3 DNA reads as TGTGCCAGCAGCCCCCCGGGGCGCCTAGGATATGGCTACACCTTC.

There are many counts of this clonotype. CDR3 loop: CASSLEAGPTGELFF. CDR3 in DNA: TGTGCCAGCAGCTTAGAGGCAGGACCCACCGGGGAGCTGTTTTTT. The chain links TRBV7-7 to TRBJ2-2, with D hard to call. The length of the CDR3 is 15 residues. V gave up 1 base and J gave up 4 bases, with 10 bases separating them. Germline CDR1 is SSHAT and CDR2 is FNYEAQ (reference sequence).

V gene TRBV10-3 combines with J gene TRBJ1-6; 7 bases are a match to TRBD1. The V and J ends lost 8 bases and 7 bases, in that order; junction bases with no gene match: 2. This CDR3 comprises 12 residues. Germline V gene data show CDR1 as ENHRY and CDR2 as SYGVKD. CDR3 bases: TGTGCCATCGCACAGGGGAATTCACCCCTCCACTTT. Translation: CAIAQGNSPLHF.

This clonotype was counted only a few times. The rearrangement links TRBV18 to TRBJ1-1; D might be TRBD1 (6 bases). The length of the CDR3 is 16 residues. Germline V gene data show CDR1 as KGHSH and CDR2 as LQKENI. Deletions cut 0 bases from V and 4 bases from J, with 15 bases between. The CDR3 DNA is TGTGCCAGCTCACCACCGGCAGGGACAAAAGGCACTGAAGCTTTCTTT. Residues: CASSPPAGTKGTEAFF.

This clonotype has only a few counts. At one end the junction does not follow the germline gene, possibly because of a read error. The rearrangement joins TRBV10-2 to TRBJ2-1; 8 nucleotides line up with TRBD2. In germline, CDR1 is WSHSY, CDR2 SAAADI. This CDR3 is 12 amino acids long. The CDR3: CASSVPGGASIF. CDR3 in DNA: TGCGCCAGCAGTGTCCCGGGGGGGGCCTCGATCTTC.

This clonotype has more than one count but fewer than ten. The chain is built from TRBV7-8 and TRBJ2-5; D unclear. This CDR3 comprises 13 residues. The germline gives CDR1 SGHVS, CDR2 FQNEAQ. Trimming took 0 bases from V and 4 from J, leaving 6 bases between them. The CDR3 loop is CASSLAIGETQYF. CDR3 nucleotides: TGTGCCAGCAGCTTAGCGATAGGAGAGACCCAGTACTTC.